This T cell receptor beta chain was identified during a study of blood T cell repertoires in COVID-19. Study in general: Samples came from the United States, Italy and Spain, spanning acute and convalescent COVID-19.

Original methodology: Estimation of nucleated cell counts relied on the amplification of reference gene primers. Clones were sequenced by immunoSEQ multiplex PCR, and TCRdb holds only the in-frame ones, with some missing. V, J and clone size derive from that table, while D and trimming were established from the DNA sequence. This sample has roughly 90,000 clones, with 85% found just once. The V gene end was trimmed by 4 bases and the J gene end by 6 bases; junction bases not matched to a gene: 6. CDR3 length: 15 residues. In germline, CDR1 is MNHEY, CDR2 SVGAGI. This chain links TRBV6-5 with TRBJ2-3; 11 nucleotides match TRBD1. The TCR was taken from a man aged 45-65 years with acute or convalescent COVID-19. Sample: peripheral blood. CDR3 sequence (DNA): TGTGCCAGCAGTTCAGGGACAGGGGGGTCCGATACGCAGTATTTT. Its protein product is CASSSGTGGSDTQYF.